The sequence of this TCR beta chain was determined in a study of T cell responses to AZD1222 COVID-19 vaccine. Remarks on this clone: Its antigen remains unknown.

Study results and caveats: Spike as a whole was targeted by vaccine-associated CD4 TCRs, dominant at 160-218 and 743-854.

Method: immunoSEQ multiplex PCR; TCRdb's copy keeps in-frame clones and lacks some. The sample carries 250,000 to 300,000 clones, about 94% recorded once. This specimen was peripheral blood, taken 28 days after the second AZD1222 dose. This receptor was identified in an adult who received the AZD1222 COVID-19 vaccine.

In DNA, the CDR3 is TGTGCCAGCAGTCTTCAGCGGGGGGCAGGCACAGATACGCAGTATTTT. This codes for CASSLQRGAGTDTQYF. J is TRBJ2-3 and V is TRBV2, with 9 bases identical to TRBD2. The CDR3 sequence is 16 residues long. Looked up from germline, CDR1 is SNHLY and CDR2 is FYNNEI. Trimming at V came to 5 bases and at J to 1 base, leaving 7 bases not matched to a gene.